This T cell receptor (beta chain) comes out of a study of T cells in Graves' hyperthyroidism and ophthalmopathy (dated by TCRdb to the late 2010s). Regarding the research as a whole: Peripheral blood was collected at initial diagnosis, before any treatment. The 90 or so discovery patients were randomly split 7:3 into training and test sets. In addition, the study compared T-cell repertoires in thyroid tissue and in blood from about six Graves' hyperthyroidism patients. After sampling, hyperthyroidism patients received methimazole starting at 30 mg daily, and ophthalmopathy patients received high-dose intravenous methylprednisolone. The paper describes TCR Vbeta CDR3 sequencing of 120 to 150 peripheral blood samples, made up of about 40 ophthalmopathy patients, roughly 75 hyperthyroidism patients and approximately 17 progressor patients. A discovery cohort of about 96 patients, 43 with Graves' ophthalmopathy and under 60 with stable Graves' hyperthyroidism, was used to find distinguishing TCR V-J signatures. Prospective prediction of ophthalmopathy was tested in an independent validation cohort of approximately 19 hyperthyroidism patients and 17 patients who later progressed to ophthalmopathy. On the study overall, not on this receptor specifically: In validation, the model predicted progression to ophthalmopathy a median of about 6 months before onset, with about 64% sensitivity and roughly 72% specificity. Blood samples also contained most of the expanded thyroid clonotypes (frequency above 0.001), which suggests that blood repertoires may reflect thyroid immune responses. A 13 V-J signature model separated ophthalmopathy from stable hyperthyroidism, with over 85% sensitivity and 81% to 82% specificity in cross-validation and 80%/75% in testing. No statistical method was used to fix the sample size in advance, and group allocation was not hidden from the investigators.

Stable Graves' hyperthyroidism was defined as no progression to ophthalmopathy during 18 months of follow-up. Hyperthyroidism patients were newly diagnosed, with disease duration under 2 months, and aged 18 to 65 years. Exclusion was applied to patients with uncontrolled infections, other autoimmune diseases, pregnancy or lactation. Diagnoses were based on clinical symptoms, serum thyroxine and TRAb, thyroid ultrasound and orbital computed tomography. PBMCs were isolated from approximately 10 ml of fresh peripheral blood by Ficoll-Paque density gradient centrifugation. Total RNA was extracted with Trizol reagent, and quality was checked on an Agilent 2100 Bioanalyzer. The cysteine opens and the phenylalanine closes a CDR3 of 14 amino acids. Only the CDR3 region is kept as DNA, spanning 42 bases read in frame from base 1. The germline V and J ends show losses of 3 bases and 6 bases respectively, and no gene match explains 7 bases of the junction. The germline V gene encodes CDR1 SGHAT and CDR2 FQNNGV.

This clonotype was counted at least ten times. Its antigen specificity is not known. The record has no base qualities; no much larger clone is one base away. Amplification of TCR beta CDR3 regions was carried out from RNA transcripts. The TCR CDR3 was subjected to a first round of RT-PCR using the HTBI primer set and the Qiagen OneStep RT-PCR kit. Libraries were constructed in a second round of multiplex PCR, after which size selection and purification were performed. The libraries were sequenced on an Illumina HiSeq2000 using paired-end 100 bp reads. From the authors' description of their analysis: SOAPnuke was used to process the raw data, removing reads that contained adapters or uncalled bases, had a mean Phred below 15, or lacked an exact match to the constant primer or identifier. COPE v1.2.5 was used to merge the high-quality paired reads, and each unique nucleotide sequence was defined as a clonotype. MiTCR v1.1 was used to align the clonotypes against IMGT TRBV, TRBD and TRBJ reference segments. Analysis was restricted to V-J combinations with a frequency above 0.0001, which covered 99% to 99.2% of repertoires. A TCS score was defined as the ratio between F50 (clonal expansion) and ExV (chaos), using BLOSUM62-based TCRdist between CDR3 peptides within each V-J. Welch's t-statistics and random forest reduced roughly 530 V-J features to 10 to 15, which were used in a naive Bayes classifier (R e1071). TCRdb redid the processing of the public reads, applying fastp at Q25 and MiXCR, and retained in-frame beta chains. Each record represents a unique CDR3 protein, reported with the most common genes and DNA among its rows. TCRdb's processing, not the authors', yielded these V and J calls. Across this sample there are 400,000 to 600,000 distinct CDR3 sequences, with less than 25% seen only once. Around a quarter of the sample goes to the ten largest clones.

This TCR was sampled from a young man with Graves' hyperthyroidism. This receptor chain uses TRBV11-2 and TRBJ2-7; a stretch of 8 junction bases matches TRBD2. The sample comprised blood. The CDR3 in this case is CASSLASGGSEQYF. The nucleotide sequence is given as TGTGCCAGCAGCTTGGCCAGCGGGGGAAGCGAGCAGTACTTC.